A single sample gave rise to the 16 T cell receptor beta chains below, sequenced in a study of blood T cell repertoires in COVID-19. The data were produced by immunoSEQ multiplex PCR, yet TCRdb's version contains in-frame clones alone and is incomplete. The table records more than 20,000 clones, around 79% of them present only once. The sample was peripheral blood. These receptors all stem from a man older than 75 with active or convalescent COVID-19.

CDR3 region: CASSLGTVYEQYF. CDR3 DNA: TGCGCCAGCAGCCTAGGGACAGTCTACGAGCAGTACTTC. J is TRBJ2-7 and V is TRBV5-1, with 7 bases matching TRBD1. Germline values: CDR1 SGHRS, CDR2 YFSETQ. CDR3 length equals 13 residues. V shed 4 bases, J shed 3 bases, and the junction held 4 bases outside the gene matches.

This clone has just a few counts. The rearrangement uses TRBV7-2 and TRBJ1-2, with 9 bases fitting TRBD1. CDR3 length equals 17 residues. The trim removed 5 bases at V and 2 bases at J, leaving 12 bases unmatched. The germline V gene encodes CDR1 SGHTA and CDR2 FQGNSA. In DNA, the CDR3 is TGTGCCAGCAGCCTAACGCCTGGGACAGGGCCAAACTATGGCTACACCTTC. Translated, it gives CASSLTPGTGPNYGYTF.

This rearrangement joins TRBV27 to TRBJ2-7; 8 bases match TRBD1. Germline CDR1 and CDR2: MNHEY and SMNVEV (reference sequence). The ends lost 6 bases at V and 0 bases at J; junction bases unmatched: 4. The CDR3 is made up of 14 amino acids. CDR3 region: CASRRDRYSYEQYF. CDR3 bases: TGTGCCAGCAGGCGGGACAGGTACTCCTACGAGCAGTACTTC.

The chain couples TRBV9 to TRBJ1-1, with D unresolved. The CDR3 contains 14 residues. The ends were cut back, 3 bases at V and 1 base at J, with 10 bases in the middle. Per the germline V gene, CDR1 is SGDLS and CDR2 is YYNGEE. DNA for the CDR3: TGTGCCAGCAGCGGAGGGATGGGGAACACTGAAGCTTTCTTT. It specifies CASSGGMGNTEAFF.

The rearrangement joins TRBV28 to TRBJ2-7; D gene ambiguous. This CDR3 region has 15 residues. Between the trimmed V and J ends, which lost 2 bases and 1 base, there was a span of 12 bases. CDR1 is MDHEN and CDR2 is SYDVKM in the germline V gene. The CDR3 is CASSLAAAGSYEQYF. The DNA of the CDR3 is TGTGCCAGCAGTTTAGCGGCGGCTGGGTCCTACGAGCAGTACTTC.

The rearrangement joins TRBV5-5 to TRBJ2-1; tentative D call: TRBD1 (5 bases). Germline V gene lookup returns CDR1 SGHKS and CDR2 YYEKEE (reference sequence). V lost 2 bases, J lost 7 bases, and 13 bases lay in between. The CDR3 loop spans 14 amino acids. The CDR3 DNA follows: TGTGCCAGCAGCTTTATTGACAGTAAAAATGAGCAGTTCTTC. The encoded protein is CASSFIDSKNEQFF.

The J gene is TRBJ2-6, the V gene TRBV24-1; TRBD1 might be the D (5 bases). Trimming cost V 2 bases and J 4 bases, with 14 bases left between them. This CDR3 comprises 17 residues. Germline CDR1 is KGHDR and CDR2 is SFDVKD. CDR3 protein: CATSDSGRARGANVLTF. CDR3 nucleotides: TGTGCCACCAGTGATTCCGGCAGGGCGCGGGGGGCCAACGTCCTGACTTTC.

This chain uses TRBV5-1 with TRBJ2-7; TRBD1 matches at 8 bases. The CDR3 is 16 residues long. Germline CDR1 is SGHRS and CDR2 is YFSETQ. V was clipped by 4 bases and J by 5 bases; unmatched bases: 14. The CDR3 region has the DNA TGCGCCAGCAGCCTCAGGCCAGACAGGGGACGTGACGAGCAGTACTTC. It codes for CASSLRPDRGRDEQYF.

The chain is built from TRBV5-1 and TRBJ1-1, with D uncertain. The CDR3 is 14 amino acids. The V and J ends lost 2 bases and 1 base respectively, with 9 bases between them. The germline CDR1 and CDR2 sequences are SGHRS and YFSETQ. The CDR3 reads CASSFDNSNTEAFF. CDR3 bases: TGCGCCAGCAGCTTTGACAATTCGAACACTGAAGCTTTCTTT.

The genes are TRBV7-6 and TRBJ2-2; 14 bases are a match to TRBD2. CDR1 is SGHVS and CDR2 is FNYEAQ in the germline V gene. J lost 6 bases, V lost 2 bases, and 8 bases had no gene match. CDR3 length: 18 amino acids. This chain's CDR3 is CASSLRLAGGPSAGELFF. CDR3 nucleotide sequence: TGTGCCAGCAGCTTAAGACTAGCGGGAGGGCCATCGGCCGGGGAGCTGTTTTTT.

The chain joins TRBV3-1 (or the pseudogene TRBV3-2) to TRBJ2-7, with TRBD2 matching 7 bases. Germline V lookup: CDR1 LGHDT, CDR2 YNNKEL (reference sequence). The length of the CDR3 is 17 residues. V lost 4 bases, J lost 0 bases, and 12 bases stayed unmatched. In DNA form, the CDR3 reads TGTGCCAGCAGCCCCAGACCGGGACTAAGGAGCTCCTACGAGCAGTACTTC. Translation gives CASSPRPGLRSSYEQYF.

V is TRBV5-6 and J is TRBJ1-6, with 10 bases aligning to TRBD1. Germline CDR1 SGHDT, CDR2 YYEEEE. V lost 6 bases, J lost 6 bases, and 6 bases stayed unmatched. This CDR3 is built from 15 residues. CDR3: CASKTGQGRNSPLHF. DNA for the CDR3: TGTGCCAGCAAAACGGGACAGGGGCGTAATTCACCCCTCCACTTT.

V gene TRBV6-6 combines with J gene TRBJ2-2; D gene unclear. The ends were cut back, 0 bases at V and 4 bases at J, with 9 bases in the middle. Germline V gives CDR1 MNHNY, CDR2 SVGAGI (reference sequence). CDR3 size: 15 residues. The CDR3 nucleotides are TGTGCCAGCAGTTACTCTTCAGGTAGCACCGGGGAGCTGTTTTTT. This encodes CASSYSSGSTGELFF.

This chain joins TRBV20-1 and TRBJ2-7; D is ambiguous. The CDR3 has 11 amino acids. Per the germline V gene, CDR1 is DFQATT and CDR2 is SNEGSKA (reference sequence). CDR3 amino acids: CTPTNPYEQYF. Written as DNA, the CDR3 is TGCACCCCCACTAATCCCTACGAGCAGTACTTC.

The chain carries TRBV5-1 and TRBJ2-7, with 11 bases fitting TRBD1. The CDR3 contains 14 residues. The V segment lost 3 bases and the J segment 5 bases; nucleotides outside the gene matches: 4. Germline CDR1 SGHRS, CDR2 YFSETQ. The CDR3 reads CASSYGQGANEQYF. As DNA, the CDR3 is TGCGCCAGCAGCTACGGACAGGGGGCCAACGAGCAGTACTTC. Combining the CDR3 with reference TRBV5-1 and TRBJ2-7 gives the whole variable domain KAGVTQTPRYLIKTRGQQVTLSCSPISGHRSVSWYQQTPGQGLQFLFEYFSETQRNKGNFPGRFSGRQFSNSRSEMNVSTLELGDSALYLCASSYGQGANEQYFGPGTRLTVT.

This clone was seen a single time. The chain links TRBV29-1 to TRBJ1-2, with 8 bases identical to TRBD1. The length of the CDR3 is 15 residues. Germline values: CDR1 SQVTM, CDR2 ANQGSEA. J was trimmed by 6 bases and V by 3 bases; bases with no gene match: 12. The CDR3 reads CSVDIQGATPDGYTF. DNA of the CDR3: TGCAGCGTTGACATCCAGGGGGCGACCCCTGATGGCTACACCTTC.